The rows below give T cell receptor beta chains drawn from one sample of a study of blood T cell repertoires in COVID-19. Using immunoSEQ multiplex PCR, the repertoire was profiled, and TCRdb retains in-frame clones only, with some absent. The repertoire holds about 130,000 clones, with about 87% as singletons. The specimen was peripheral blood. Source of these receptors: a man in his fifties with acute or convalescent COVID-19. Both conserved end residues are part of each CDR3. D genes are given only for firm matches. For some rows the clone size is stated as once, few or many, or as a class when expanded; others skip it.

CDR3 length: 15; V gene: TRBV6-5; clone size: NA; D gene: NA; J gene: TRBJ1-1; CDR3 protein: CASSTGTSGGTEAFF; CDR3 DNA: TGTGCCAGCAGTACAGGGACCAGCGGGGGCACTGAAGCTTTCTTT
CDR3 length: 13; V gene: TRBV18; clone size: NA; D gene: TRBD1; J gene: TRBJ2-5; CDR3 protein: CASSPGTAETQYF; CDR3 DNA: TGTGCCAGCTCACCTGGGACAGCGGAGACCCAGTACTTC
CDR3 length: 12; V gene: TRBV5-6; clone size: NA; D gene: TRBD1; J gene: TRBJ1-2; CDR3 protein: CASNLRGLGYTF; CDR3 DNA: TGTGCCAGCAACCTCAGGGGGCTGGGCTACACCTTC
CDR3 length: 14; V gene: TRBV2; clone size: NA; D gene: TRBD1; J gene: TRBJ1-2; CDR3 protein: CASSARQGSYGYTF; CDR3 DNA: TGTGCCAGCAGCGCCCGACAGGGTAGCTATGGCTACACCTTC
CDR3 length: 13; V gene: TRBV6-1; clone size: once; D gene: NA; J gene: TRBJ2-7; CDR3 protein: CASSEARGGEQYF; CDR3 DNA: TGTGCCAGCAGTGAAGCGCGTGGCGGCGAGCAGTACTTC
CDR3 length: 14; V gene: TRBV2; clone size: NA; D gene: NA; J gene: TRBJ1-5; CDR3 protein: CASSDRRDTQPQHF; CDR3 DNA: TGTGCCAGCAGTGATCGGAGGGATACCCAGCCCCAGCATTTT
CDR3 length: 18; V gene: TRBV5-1; clone size: NA; D gene: TRBD1; J gene: TRBJ2-4; CDR3 protein: CASSTKPDRVGLRNIQYF; CDR3 DNA: TGCGCCAGCAGCACAAAACCCGACAGGGTTGGACTTAGAAACATTCAGTACTTC
CDR3 length: 16; V gene: TRBV18; clone size: NA; D gene: NA; J gene: TRBJ2-7; CDR3 protein: CASSPVFGDTTYEQYF; CDR3 DNA: TGTGCCAGCTCACCTGTATTCGGGGACACAACCTACGAGCAGTACTTC
CDR3 length: 15; V gene: TRBV7-2; clone size: NA; D gene: TRBD1; J gene: TRBJ1-2; CDR3 protein: CASSSSDRVGRGYTF; CDR3 DNA: TGTGCCAGCAGCTCCTCAGACAGGGTTGGGCGCGGCTACACCTTC
CDR3 length: 13; V gene: TRBV2; clone size: NA; D gene: NA; J gene: TRBJ1-2; CDR3 protein: CASSEDRRYSYTF; CDR3 DNA: TGTGCCAGCAGCGAAGATAGGAGGTATAGCTACACCTTC
CDR3 length: 15; V gene: TRBV5-1; clone size: NA; D gene: TRBD2; J gene: TRBJ2-2; CDR3 protein: CASSSAGGGAGELFF; CDR3 DNA: TGCGCCAGCAGCTCCGCCGGGGGGGGCGCCGGGGAGCTGTTTTTT
CDR3 length: 14; V gene: TRBV19; clone size: once; D gene: NA; J gene: TRBJ1-4; CDR3 protein: CASKDGQFNEKLFF; CDR3 DNA: TGTGCCTCGAAGGATGGACAGTTTAATGAAAAACTGTTTTTT
CDR3 length: 14; V gene: TRBV27; clone size: NA; D gene: TRBD2; J gene: TRBJ2-5; CDR3 protein: CASISTSGGETQYF; CDR3 DNA: TGTGCCAGCATCTCCACCAGCGGGGGGGAGACCCAGTACTTC
CDR3 length: 14; V gene: TRBV19; clone size: NA; D gene: NA; J gene: TRBJ1-5; CDR3 protein: CASIESRSNQPQHF; CDR3 DNA: TGTGCCAGTATCGAGAGCCGGAGCAATCAGCCCCAGCATTTT
CDR3 length: 16; V gene: TRBV9; clone size: once; D gene: NA; J gene: TRBJ2-1; CDR3 protein: CASSVATTNPNNEQFF; CDR3 DNA: TGTGCCAGCAGCGTAGCTACGACAAACCCCAACAATGAGCAGTTCTTC
CDR3 length: 15; V gene: TRBV28; clone size: NA; D gene: NA; J gene: TRBJ2-5; CDR3 protein: CASSPLQGAPGTQYF; CDR3 DNA: TGTGCCAGCAGTCCATTGCAAGGAGCCCCCGGGACCCAGTACTTC
CDR3 length: 13; V gene: TRBV19; clone size: NA; D gene: NA; J gene: TRBJ1-5; CDR3 protein: CASSIRGFQPQHF; CDR3 DNA: TGTGCCAGTAGTATTCGGGGTTTTCAGCCCCAGCATTTT
CDR3 length: 14; V gene: TRBV5-5; clone size: NA; D gene: NA; J gene: TRBJ1-2; CDR3 protein: CASSLATANYGYTF; CDR3 DNA: TGTGCCAGCAGCTTGGCGACAGCTAACTATGGCTACACCTTC
CDR3 length: 12; V gene: TRBV5-1; clone size: once; D gene: TRBD1; J gene: TRBJ1-1; CDR3 protein: CASSVTGEVAFF; CDR3 DNA: TGCGCCAGCAGCGTGACAGGGGAGGTAGCTTTCTTT
CDR3 length: 12; V gene: TRBV12-3/TRBV12-4; clone size: NA; D gene: NA; J gene: TRBJ1-2; CDR3 protein: CASSLALRGYTF; CDR3 DNA: TGTGCCAGCAGTTTAGCCCTGAGGGGCTACACCTTC
CDR3 length: 15; V gene: TRBV10-3; clone size: NA; D gene: NA; J gene: TRBJ2-1; CDR3 protein: CATRERDFAYNEQFF; CDR3 DNA: TGTGCCACCCGAGAGAGGGACTTCGCCTACAATGAGCAGTTCTTC
CDR3 length: 16; V gene: TRBV7-2; clone size: NA; D gene: NA; J gene: TRBJ2-1; CDR3 protein: CASSLDAGKMYNEQFF; CDR3 DNA: TGTGCCAGCAGCTTAGATGCGGGAAAGATGTACAATGAGCAGTTCTTC
CDR3 length: 18; V gene: TRBV10-2; clone size: NA; D gene: TRBD2; J gene: TRBJ2-1; CDR3 protein: CASRAGGLAVSFYNEQFF; CDR3 DNA: TGCGCCAGCAGAGCCGGGGGACTAGCGGTTTCCTTCTACAATGAGCAGTTCTTC
CDR3 length: 15; V gene: TRBV5-1; clone size: NA; D gene: NA; J gene: TRBJ2-7; CDR3 protein: CASSAGQPSSYEQYF; CDR3 DNA: TGCGCCAGCAGCGCCGGACAGCCGAGCTCCTACGAGCAGTACTTC